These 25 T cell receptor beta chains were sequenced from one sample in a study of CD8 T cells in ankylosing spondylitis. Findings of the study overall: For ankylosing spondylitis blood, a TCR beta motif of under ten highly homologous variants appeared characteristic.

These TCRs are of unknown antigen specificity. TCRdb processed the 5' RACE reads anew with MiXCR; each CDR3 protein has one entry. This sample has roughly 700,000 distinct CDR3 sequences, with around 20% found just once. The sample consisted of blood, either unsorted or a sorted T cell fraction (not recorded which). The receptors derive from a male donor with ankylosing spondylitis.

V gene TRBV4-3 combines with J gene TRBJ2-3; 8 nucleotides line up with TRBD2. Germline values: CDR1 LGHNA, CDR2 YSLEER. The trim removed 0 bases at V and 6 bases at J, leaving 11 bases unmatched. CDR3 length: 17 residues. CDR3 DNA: TGCGCCAGCAGCCAAGATGACGGGAGGGCCAGTGGGGATACGCAGTATTTT. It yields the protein CASSQDDGRASGDTQYF.

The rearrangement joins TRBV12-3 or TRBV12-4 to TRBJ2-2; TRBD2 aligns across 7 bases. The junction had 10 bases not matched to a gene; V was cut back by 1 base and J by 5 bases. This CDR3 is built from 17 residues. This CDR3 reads CASSLGPPGGRTGELFF. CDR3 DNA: TGTGCCAGCAGTTTAGGTCCCCCGGGGGGTCGAACCGGGGAGCTGTTTTTT.

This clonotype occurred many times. The CDR3 bases are TGTGCCAGCAGTCCCGGACAGGGGGCGCGGGGCTACACCTTC. Residues: CASSPGQGARGYTF. This chain links TRBV12-3 or TRBV12-4 with TRBJ1-2; 11 bases line up with TRBD1. The CDR3 runs 14 residues. After removal of 5 bases from V and 8 bases from J, the junction contained 7 bases not matched to a gene.

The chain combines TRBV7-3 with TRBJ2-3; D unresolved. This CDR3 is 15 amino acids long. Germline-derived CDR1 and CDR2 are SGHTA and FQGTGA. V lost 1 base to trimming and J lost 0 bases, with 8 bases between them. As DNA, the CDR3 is TGTGCCAGCAGCTTAAAAGGAGAAAGCACAGATACGCAGTATTTT. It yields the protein CASSLKGESTDTQYF.

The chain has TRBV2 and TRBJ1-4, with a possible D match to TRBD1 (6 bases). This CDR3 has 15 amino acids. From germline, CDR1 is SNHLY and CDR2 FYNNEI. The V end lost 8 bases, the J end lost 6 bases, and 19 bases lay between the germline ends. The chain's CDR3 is CASAAGAIQYEKLFF. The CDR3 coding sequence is TGTGCCAGCGCTGCAGGGGCGATCCAATATGAAAAACTGTTTTTT.

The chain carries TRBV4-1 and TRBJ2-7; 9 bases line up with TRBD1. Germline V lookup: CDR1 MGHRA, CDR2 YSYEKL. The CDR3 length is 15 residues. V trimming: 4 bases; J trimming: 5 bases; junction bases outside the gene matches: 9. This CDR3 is CASSRTGTGFNEQYF. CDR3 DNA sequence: TGCGCCAGCAGCCGCACCGGGACAGGGTTCAACGAGCAGTACTTC.

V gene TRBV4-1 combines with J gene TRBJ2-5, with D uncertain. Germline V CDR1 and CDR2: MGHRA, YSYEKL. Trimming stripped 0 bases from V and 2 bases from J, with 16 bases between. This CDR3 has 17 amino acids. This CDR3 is CASSQDRADWAQETQYF. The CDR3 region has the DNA TGCGCCAGCAGCCAAGATCGTGCCGACTGGGCGCAAGAGACCCAGTACTTC.

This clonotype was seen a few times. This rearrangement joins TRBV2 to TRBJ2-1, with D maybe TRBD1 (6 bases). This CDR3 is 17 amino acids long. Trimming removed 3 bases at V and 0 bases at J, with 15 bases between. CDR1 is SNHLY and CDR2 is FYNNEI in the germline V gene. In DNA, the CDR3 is TGTGCCAGCAGTGACTTCCCGGACAGAAGCTCCTACAATGAGCAGTTCTTC. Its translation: CASSDFPDRSSYNEQFF.

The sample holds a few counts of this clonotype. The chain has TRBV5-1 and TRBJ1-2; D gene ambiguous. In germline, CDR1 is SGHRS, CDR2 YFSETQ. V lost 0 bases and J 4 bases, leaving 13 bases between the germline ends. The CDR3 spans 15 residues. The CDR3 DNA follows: TGCGCCAGCAGCTTGGAAGCCGGCACCTTCTATGGCTACACCTTC. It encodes CASSLEAGTFYGYTF.

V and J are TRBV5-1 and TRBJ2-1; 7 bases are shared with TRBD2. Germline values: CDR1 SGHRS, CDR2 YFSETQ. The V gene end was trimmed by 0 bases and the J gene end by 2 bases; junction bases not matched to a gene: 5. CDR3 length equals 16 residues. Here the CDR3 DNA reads TGCGCCAGCAGCTTGGAGAAGGGGAGGGCCTACAATGAGCAGTTCTTC. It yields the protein CASSLEKGRAYNEQFF.

The CDR3 coding sequence is TGTGCCAGCAGTGGGGGTAGAACAGCCTACGAGCAGTACTTC. It yields the protein CASSGGRTAYEQYF. The chain couples TRBV2 to TRBJ2-7; unclear D gene. Germline CDR1 and CDR2: SNHLY and FYNNEI. The CDR3 is made up of 14 amino acids. V was shortened by 4 bases and J by 2 bases, with 12 bases between the two germline ends.

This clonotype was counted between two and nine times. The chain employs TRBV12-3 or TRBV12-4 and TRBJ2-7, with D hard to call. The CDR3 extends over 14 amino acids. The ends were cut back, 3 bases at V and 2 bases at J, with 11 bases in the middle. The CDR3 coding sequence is TGTGCCAGCAGTTTTAGTGGCCCAGCCTACGAGCAGTACTTC. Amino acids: CASSFSGPAYEQYF.

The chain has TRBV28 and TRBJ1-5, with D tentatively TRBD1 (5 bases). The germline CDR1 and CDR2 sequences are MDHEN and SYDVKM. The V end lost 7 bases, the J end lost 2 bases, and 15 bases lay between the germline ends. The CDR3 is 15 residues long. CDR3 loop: CASKRGQGGNQPQHF. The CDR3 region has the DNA TGTGCCAGCAAAAGAGGGCAGGGCGGCAATCAGCCCCAGCATTTT.

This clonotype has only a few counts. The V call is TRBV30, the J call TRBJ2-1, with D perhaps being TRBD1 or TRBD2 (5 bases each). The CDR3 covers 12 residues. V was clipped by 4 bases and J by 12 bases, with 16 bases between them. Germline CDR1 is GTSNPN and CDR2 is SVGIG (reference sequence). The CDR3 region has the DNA TGTGCCTGGAACTTGAGGGGAGAGGGGCAGTTCTTC. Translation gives CAWNLRGEGQFF.

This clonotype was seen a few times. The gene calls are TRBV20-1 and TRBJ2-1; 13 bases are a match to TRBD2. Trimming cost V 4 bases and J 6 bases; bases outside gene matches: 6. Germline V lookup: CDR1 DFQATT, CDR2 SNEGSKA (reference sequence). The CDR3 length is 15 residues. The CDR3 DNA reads TGCAGTGCTACCTCGGGACTAGCGGGGAGCAATGAGCAGTTCTTC. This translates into CSATSGLAGSNEQFF.

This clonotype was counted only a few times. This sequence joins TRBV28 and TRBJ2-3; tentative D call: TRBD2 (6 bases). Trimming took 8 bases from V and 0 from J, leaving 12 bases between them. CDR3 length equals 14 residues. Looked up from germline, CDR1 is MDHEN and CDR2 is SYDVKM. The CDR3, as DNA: TGTGCCAGCTTCGGGACTCTAAGCACAGATACGCAGTATTTT. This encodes CASFGTLSTDTQYF.

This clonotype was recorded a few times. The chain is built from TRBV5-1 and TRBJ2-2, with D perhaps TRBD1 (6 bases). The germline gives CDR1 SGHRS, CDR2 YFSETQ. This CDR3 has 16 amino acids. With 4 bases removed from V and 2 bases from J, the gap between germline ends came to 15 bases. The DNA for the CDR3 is TGCGCCAGCAGCATTGACGGGACACGAAACACCGGGGAGCTGTTTTTT. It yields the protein CASSIDGTRNTGELFF.

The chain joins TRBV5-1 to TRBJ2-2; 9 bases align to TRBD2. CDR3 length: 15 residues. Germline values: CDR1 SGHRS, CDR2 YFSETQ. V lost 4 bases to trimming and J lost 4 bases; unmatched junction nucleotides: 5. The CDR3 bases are TGCGCCAGCAGCCTTAGCGGGAGTATCACCGGGGAGCTGTTTTTT. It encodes CASSLSGSITGELFF.

The CDR3 DNA follows: TGTGCCAGCAGCTCCAGAGGGGGCGCCGCTGGCGAGCAGTTCTTC. Its translation is CASSSRGGAAGEQFF. The chain carries TRBV11-2 and TRBJ2-1; 7 nucleotides match TRBD1. CDR1 and CDR2 from the germline V gene are SGHAT and FQNNGV. There are 15 residues in the CDR3. V shed 4 bases and J 10 bases; nucleotides not matched to a gene: 13.

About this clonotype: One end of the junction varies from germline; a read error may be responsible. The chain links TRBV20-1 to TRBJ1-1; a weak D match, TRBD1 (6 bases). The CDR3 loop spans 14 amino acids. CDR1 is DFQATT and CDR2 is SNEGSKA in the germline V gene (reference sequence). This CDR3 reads CRRGGAVSNAEAFF. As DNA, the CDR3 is TGCAGGCGGGGGGGCGCGGTGTCGAACGCTGAAGCTTTCTTT.

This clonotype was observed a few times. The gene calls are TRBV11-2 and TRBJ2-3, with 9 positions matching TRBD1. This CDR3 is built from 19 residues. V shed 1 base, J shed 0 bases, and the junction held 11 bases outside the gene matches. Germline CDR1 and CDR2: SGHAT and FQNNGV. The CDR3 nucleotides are TGTGCCAGCAGCTTAGTGGGGACAGGGTTGATCTCTAGCACAGATACGCAGTATTTT. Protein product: CASSLVGTGLISSTDTQYF.

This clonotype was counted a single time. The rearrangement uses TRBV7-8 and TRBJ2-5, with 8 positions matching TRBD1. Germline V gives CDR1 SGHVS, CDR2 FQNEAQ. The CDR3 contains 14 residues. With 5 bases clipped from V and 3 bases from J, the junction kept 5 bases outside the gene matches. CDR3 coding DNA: TGTGCCAGCAGCAACGCGGGACAGGAAGAGACCCAGTACTTC. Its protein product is CASSNAGQEETQYF.

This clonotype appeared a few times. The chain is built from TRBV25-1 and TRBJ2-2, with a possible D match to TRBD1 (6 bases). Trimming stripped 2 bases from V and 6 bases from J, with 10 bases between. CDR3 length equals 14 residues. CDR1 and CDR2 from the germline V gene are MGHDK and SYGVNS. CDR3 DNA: TGTGCCAGCAGTGAAACAGGGTCAGCCGGGGAGCTGTTTTTT. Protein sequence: CASSETGSAGELFF.

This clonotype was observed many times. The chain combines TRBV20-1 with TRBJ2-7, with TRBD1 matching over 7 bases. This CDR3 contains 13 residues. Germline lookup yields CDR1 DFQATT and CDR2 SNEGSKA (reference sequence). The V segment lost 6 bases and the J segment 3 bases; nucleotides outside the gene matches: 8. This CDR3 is CSAPGTVGYEQYF. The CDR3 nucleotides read TGCAGTGCCCCAGGGACAGTGGGCTACGAGCAGTACTTC.

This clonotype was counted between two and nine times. CDR3 coding DNA: TGTGCCAGCAGTTCCTCTGTACGTAACACCGGGGAGCTGTTTTTT. It is translated as CASSSSVRNTGELFF. The chain employs TRBV6-5 and TRBJ2-2, with unresolved D. The CDR3 is made up of 15 amino acids. Germline V gives CDR1 MNHEY, CDR2 SVGAGI. V shed 4 bases and J shed 2 bases, with 11 bases lying between them.